This TCR beta chain was observed in a study of T-cell memory formation after mild COVID-19. This CDR3 region has 16 residues. The V and J ends lost 3 bases and 0 bases respectively, with 13 bases between them. Germline CDR1 SGDLS, CDR2 YYNGEE. TCRdb called the 5' RACE reads again in MiXCR, with one record for every CDR3 protein. The sample consists of about 130,000 distinct CDR3 sequences, less than 6.5% of them appearing once. This rearrangement joins TRBV9 to TRBJ2-1, with D maybe TRBD2 (6 bases). The clonotype originates from an adult woman who had mild COVID-19 (a few samples of this study predate the infection). Cell type and time point are not known. Sequences were obtained from PBMCs or a T cell subset sorted from them (not recorded which). CDR3 in amino acids: CASSASGGSSYNEQFF. CDR3 sequence (DNA): TGTGCCAGCAGCGCCTCCGGGGGAAGCTCCTACAATGAGCAGTTCTTC.